The 30 T cell receptor beta chains presented below share a single source sample, sequenced in a study of T-cell reconstitution after alpha-beta-depleted transplantation in children. This sample's TCRbeta library carried unique molecular identifier barcodes. TCRdb re-derived calls from the PCR reads in MiXCR, one entry per CDR3 protein. Among approximately 130,000 distinct CDR3 sequences, around 9.8% were seen once, and the ten largest hold more than 20%. This specimen consisted of PBMCs, mostly from graft donor cells, obtained 180 days after TCRalphabeta/CD19-depleted stem cell transplant. The receptor source for this set is a girl in the first two years of life who had a stem cell transplant for combined immunodeficiency, so the T cells may come from the graft donor.

J is TRBJ2-5 and V is TRBV29-1; the D is unclear. Germline V gene sequence: CDR1 SQVTM, CDR2 ANQGSEA. This CDR3 is built from 12 residues. V was shortened by 8 bases and J by 3 bases, with 13 bases between the two germline ends. CDR3 loop: CSLLMGKETQYF. Here the CDR3 DNA reads TGCAGCCTCCTCATGGGTAAAGAGACCCAGTACTTC.

The rearrangement joins TRBV20-1 to TRBJ2-1; D perhaps matches TRBD2 (6 bases). V gave up 2 bases and J gave up 8 bases, with 13 bases separating them. The CDR3 is 13 amino acids. Germline values: CDR1 DFQATT, CDR2 SNEGSKA (reference sequence). CDR3 in DNA: TGCAGTGCTAGAAGGCTAGCGAGCGATGAGCAGTTCTTC. It codes for CSARRLASDEQFF.

This clonotype has just a few counts. The chain links TRBV7-8 to TRBJ2-1; 13 bases fit TRBD2. Germline V gene data show CDR1 as SGHVS and CDR2 as FQNEAQ. After removal of 0 bases from V and 10 bases from J, the junction contained 9 bases not matched to a gene. This CDR3 comprises 17 residues. This CDR3 is CASSLAGFRGLAGEQFF. The CDR3 coding sequence is TGTGCCAGCAGCTTAGCGGGATTTCGGGGACTAGCGGGGGAGCAGTTCTTC.

CDR3 sequence reads: CASSPGGVNEQFF. The CDR3, as DNA: TGTGCCAGCAGCCCCGGCGGAGTCAATGAGCAGTTCTTC. The chain links TRBV5-6 to TRBJ2-1; D is unclear. There are 13 residues in the CDR3. In germline, CDR1 is SGHDT, CDR2 YYEEEE. The ends were cut back, 4 bases at V and 6 bases at J, with 11 bases in the middle.

This clonotype turned up a few times. The chain carries TRBV12-3 or TRBV12-4 and TRBJ2-2, with 7 bases aligning to TRBD2. The CDR3 contains 19 residues. V was clipped by 5 bases and J by 7 bases; unmatched bases: 22. The CDR3 nucleotides are TGTGCCAGCAGTCCTACCGTTTGGGGTAACGCGGGAGATAACGGGGAGCTGTTTTTT. Encoded protein: CASSPTVWGNAGDNGELFF.

This clonotype was detected a few times. The rearrangement uses TRBV12-3 or TRBV12-4 and TRBJ1-5; no reliable D call. CDR3 size: 12 residues. Trimming cost V 4 bases and J 7 bases, with 8 bases left between them. This CDR3 reads CASSWAPQPQHF. CDR3 in DNA: TGTGCCAGCAGTTGGGCCCCACAGCCCCAGCATTTT.

The V gene is TRBV5-1, the J gene TRBJ2-1, with D perhaps being TRBD1 or TRBD2 (6 bases each). With 0 bases removed from V and 6 bases from J, the gap between germline ends came to 13 bases. The CDR3 spans 15 residues. Germline V gives CDR1 SGHRS, CDR2 YFSETQ. CDR3 loop: CASSLAQQGGNEQFF. Here the CDR3 DNA reads TGCGCCAGCAGCTTGGCTCAACAGGGAGGCAATGAGCAGTTCTTC. Variable domain in full (rest from reference TRBV5-1 and TRBJ2-1): KAGVTQTPRYLIKTRGQQVTLSCSPISGHRSVSWYQQTPGQGLQFLFEYFSETQRNKGNFPGRFSGRQFSNSRSEMNVSTLELGDSALYLCASSLAQQGGNEQFFGPGTRLTVL.

This clonotype appeared a few times. The chain couples TRBV7-9 to TRBJ1-2; D unresolved. Between the trimmed V and J ends, which lost 5 bases and 4 bases, there was a span of 11 bases. CDR3 length equals 13 residues. Germline-derived CDR1 and CDR2 are SEHNR and FQNEAQ (reference sequence). In DNA form, the CDR3 reads TGTGCCAGCAGCGACGACTTCGTCTATGGCTACACCTTC. This sequence encodes CASSDDFVYGYTF.

The sample holds a few counts of this clonotype. The chain couples TRBV5-1 to TRBJ2-3; no reliable D call. Trimming removed 2 bases from V and 2 bases from J, with 18 bases in between. This CDR3 has 17 residues. Germline-derived CDR1 and CDR2 are SGHRS and YFSETQ. In nucleotides, the CDR3 is TGCGCCAGCAGCTTAGGGCCCAACAGTTTTCTCACAGATACGCAGTATTTT. Translated: CASSLGPNSFLTDTQYF.

The J gene is TRBJ2-7, the V gene TRBV5-5; the D gene could be TRBD1 or TRBD2 (5 bases each). Trimming pared 4 bases from V and 3 bases from J, leaving 20 bases between. Germline CDR1 SGHKS, CDR2 YYEKEE (reference sequence). The CDR3 sequence is 16 residues long. The CDR3 reads CASSPGPQFNFYEQYF. The CDR3, as DNA: TGTGCCAGCAGCCCGGGGCCCCAGTTCAATTTCTACGAGCAGTACTTC.

The chain recombines TRBV7-3 with TRBJ2-3, with D perhaps matching TRBD2 (6 bases). This CDR3 spans 14 amino acids. CDR1 is SGHTA and CDR2 is FQGTGA in the germline V gene. With 2 bases removed from V and 0 bases from J, the gap between germline ends came to 6 bases. CDR3 region: CASSLRGSTDTQYF. The CDR3 nucleotides are TGTGCCAGCAGCTTACGGGGGAGCACAGATACGCAGTATTTT.

In its sample, this clonotype was seen many times. This chain connects TRBV5-1 to TRBJ2-7, with 8 bases fitting TRBD1. Germline CDR1 and CDR2: SGHRS and YFSETQ. The CDR3 contains 14 residues. After removal of 0 bases from V and 3 bases from J, the junction contained 2 bases not matched to a gene. The CDR3 DNA reads as TGCGCCAGCAGCTTGGACAGGGGGAACTACGAGCAGTACTTC. Protein: CASSLDRGNYEQYF. Drawing the rest from reference TRBV5-1 and TRBJ2-7, the complete variable domain is KAGVTQTPRYLIKTRGQQVTLSCSPISGHRSVSWYQQTPGQGLQFLFEYFSETQRNKGNFPGRFSGRQFSNSRSEMNVSTLELGDSALYLCASSLDRGNYEQYFGPGTRLTVT.

Many counts were recorded for this clonotype. This chain links TRBV10-3 with TRBJ2-2; tentatively, D is TRBD2 (5 bases). V lost 2 bases and J 5 bases, leaving 6 bases between the germline ends. The length of the CDR3 is 13 residues. Germline V lookup: CDR1 ENHRY, CDR2 SYGVKD. CDR3 nucleotides: TGTGCCATCAGTGAGGGGAGAACCGGGGAGCTGTTTTTT. This encodes CAISEGRTGELFF.

This chain's CDR3 is CAINGQADLGEQYF. The CDR3 DNA reads TGTGCCATCAATGGACAGGCGGATCTTGGCGAGCAGTACTTC. This chain links TRBV10-3 with TRBJ2-7, with 7 bases that match TRBD1. With V trimmed by 7 bases and J by 6 bases, 12 bases remained unmatched. There are 14 residues in the CDR3. CDR1 ENHRY and CDR2 SYGVKD come from the germline V gene.

This sequence joins TRBV19 and TRBJ2-2, with D unclear. Germline-derived CDR1 and CDR2 are LNHDA and SQIVND (reference sequence). This CDR3 has 17 residues. The V gene lost 3 bases and the J gene lost 4 bases, with 18 bases spanning the gap. This chain's CDR3 is CASSIFEWRSSTGELFF. The CDR3 DNA sequence: TGTGCCAGTAGTATTTTTGAGTGGCGGTCAAGCACCGGGGAGCTGTTTTTT.

V is TRBV29-1 and J is TRBJ2-7, with 8 bases matching TRBD1. V gave up 4 bases and J gave up 2 bases; unmatched junction bases: 10. The CDR3 is 15 residues long. Germline values: CDR1 SQVTM, CDR2 ANQGSEA. The CDR3 coding sequence is TGCAGCGTTGGGCACCCCCGGGACAGGCCCTACGAGCAGTACTTC. Encoded protein: CSVGHPRDRPYEQYF.

The chain is built from TRBV20-1 and TRBJ2-7; 9 positions match TRBD1. Germline V CDR1 and CDR2: DFQATT, SNEGSKA (reference sequence). V dropped 0 bases and J dropped 4; count of bases not matched to a gene: 7. The CDR3 extends over 15 amino acids. The CDR3 spells CSARDKDRGRYEQYF. The CDR3 DNA is TGCAGTGCTAGAGATAAGGACAGGGGAAGGTACGAGCAGTACTTC.

This clonotype has a handful of counts. The gene calls are TRBV20-1 and TRBJ1-5; 9 positions agree with TRBD1. Germline CDR1 is DFQATT and CDR2 is SNEGSKA (reference sequence). Trimming removed 3 bases from V and 5 bases from J; junction bases left unmatched: 8. The CDR3 sequence is 15 residues long. Here the CDR3 reads CSASRDREGYQPQHF. In DNA form, the CDR3 reads TGCAGTGCTAGCCGGGACAGGGAGGGCTATCAGCCCCAGCATTTT.

This clonotype was observed a few times. This sequence joins TRBV12-3 or TRBV12-4 and TRBJ2-3; TRBD2 matches 10 bases. V lost 1 base to trimming and J lost 3 bases; unmatched junction nucleotides: 10. The CDR3 has 18 residues. CDR3 loop: CASSLELIGTSVTDTQYF. The CDR3 nucleotides are TGTGCCAGCAGTTTAGAACTCATCGGGACTAGCGTGACAGATACGCAGTATTTT.

There are a few counts of this clonotype. The J gene is TRBJ2-7, the V gene TRBV10-3, with D uncertain. Germline CDR1 reads ENHRY; CDR2 reads SYGVKD. V lost 3 bases and J 1 base, leaving 13 bases between the germline ends. This CDR3 comprises 15 residues. This chain's CDR3 is CAISDYHGRSYEQYF. CDR3 coding DNA: TGTGCCATCAGTGATTATCACGGCAGGTCCTACGAGCAGTACTTC.

This clonotype has ten or more counts. The genes are TRBV20-1 and TRBJ2-5, with D unresolved. Germline CDR1 DFQATT, CDR2 SNEGSKA (reference sequence). V lost 3 bases to trimming and J lost 1 base, with 6 bases between them. The CDR3 has 12 residues. The CDR3 sequence: CSARTAQETQYF. The CDR3 DNA reads TGCAGTGCTAGGACCGCCCAAGAGACCCAGTACTTC.

This clonotype was detected many times. The chain combines TRBV4-3 with TRBJ2-3; TRBD2 matches 8 bases. The J segment lost 8 bases and the V segment lost 3 bases, leaving 13 bases of the junction unmatched. Germline assignment: CDR1 LGHNA and CDR2 YSLEER. The CDR3 runs to 16 residues. The CDR3: CASSQRGRAGGTTQYF. The CDR3 DNA follows: TGCGCCAGCAGCCAGAGGGGGAGGGCGGGAGGAACTACGCAGTATTTT.

The V and J genes are TRBV5-1 and TRBJ2-3; 9 nucleotides match TRBD1. The germline CDR1 and CDR2 sequences are SGHRS and YFSETQ. After removal of 5 bases from V and 6 bases from J, the junction contained 10 bases not matched to a gene. The CDR3 has 15 amino acids. CDR3 sequence reads: CASSDLTGGGDTQYF. CDR3 DNA: TGCGCCAGCAGTGATCTCACAGGGGGCGGCGATACGCAGTATTTT. The full variable domain, rest sourced from reference TRBV5-1 and TRBJ2-3, is KAGVTQTPRYLIKTRGQQVTLSCSPISGHRSVSWYQQTPGQGLQFLFEYFSETQRNKGNFPGRFSGRQFSNSRSEMNVSTLELGDSALYLCASSDLTGGGDTQYFGPGTRLTVL.

The V and J genes are TRBV12-3 or TRBV12-4 and TRBJ1-2; D ambiguous. V gave up 6 bases and J gave up 4 bases, with 9 bases separating them. The CDR3 contains 12 residues. In DNA, the CDR3 is TGTGCCAGCAGATCCGACCTCTATGGCTACACCTTC. Its protein is CASRSDLYGYTF.

CDR3 coding DNA: TGTGCCAGCAGCAGGACTAGCAGGAACACCGGGGAGCTGTTTTTT. Protein product: CASSRTSRNTGELFF. This rearrangement joins TRBV3-1 to TRBJ2-2; 8 positions agree with TRBD2. V lost 5 bases, J lost 1 base, and 3 bases stayed unmatched. Germline CDR1 LGHDT, CDR2 YNNKEL (reference sequence). The CDR3 covers 15 residues.

This clonotype came up many times. This chain links TRBV5-6 with TRBJ2-2; 11 bases agree with TRBD2. V trimming: 2 bases; J trimming: 6 bases; junction bases outside the gene matches: 6. Per germline, CDR1 SGHDT and CDR2 YYEEEE. This CDR3 region has 16 residues. The chain's CDR3 is CASSFTSGSGAGELFF. The CDR3 bases are TGTGCCAGCAGCTTTACTAGCGGGAGCGGCGCCGGGGAGCTGTTTTTT.

V usage is TRBV6-6 and J usage is TRBJ2-3; no clear D gene. The CDR3 is 11 residues long. Trimming pared 6 bases from V and 8 bases from J, leaving 9 bases between. Germline assignment: CDR1 MNHNY and CDR2 SVGAGI (reference sequence). CDR3 DNA: TGTGCCAGCAGCCCCCTCTTTACGCAGTATTTT. Translation: CASSPLFTQYF.

This clonotype was detected a few times. The V call is TRBV20-1, the J call TRBJ2-2, with 7 bases that match TRBD2. After removal of 2 bases from V and 5 bases from J, the junction contained 5 bases not matched to a gene. CDR1 is DFQATT and CDR2 is SNEGSKA in the germline V gene (reference sequence). This CDR3 is 14 amino acids long. The CDR3: CSARRRERTGELFF. In DNA, the CDR3 is TGCAGTGCTAGAAGGCGGGAGCGGACCGGGGAGCTGTTTTTT.

This clonotype turned up a few times. The chain is built from TRBV20-1 and TRBJ2-1; D uncertain. Per germline, CDR1 DFQATT and CDR2 SNEGSKA (reference sequence). The V gene lost 7 bases and the J gene lost 6 bases, with 19 bases spanning the gap. The CDR3 consists of 14 residues. Here the CDR3 reads CSVLLAPGFNEQFF. Written as DNA, the CDR3 is TGCAGTGTCCTGCTGGCACCGGGTTTCAATGAGCAGTTCTTC.

V gene TRBV6-1 combines with J gene TRBJ1-6, with D unresolved. Germline V gene lookup returns CDR1 MNHNS and CDR2 SASEGT. Trimming cost V 0 bases and J 10 bases, with 1 base left between them. The CDR3 extends over 11 amino acids. The CDR3 sequence: CASSEASPLHF. The CDR3 DNA reads as TGTGCCAGCAGTGAAGCATCACCCCTCCACTTT.